The next 20 T cell receptor beta chains were all read from a single sample in a study of shared clonotypes between healthy human individuals (dated by TCRdb to 2019 to 2021). The library came from the immunoSEQ multiplex PCR assay. What TCRdb holds here is the immuneACCESS table cut down to in-frame rearrangements. Part of the clones is not present; checked against another copy, under half of the missing clones reflect an unresolved V gene, and the others are unexplained. The sample table shows roughly 1 million clones, and approximately 80% are seen once. The biggest ten clones account for under 0.6% of the sample. Source material: memory CD4+ T cells from PBMCs. The cell subset or site label here, explained by the study, means: CD45RA-negative fraction. All receptors derive from a man between 18 and 35 years old in good health. Some clones in this sample may be carry-over from other donors' samples.

The chain combines TRBV5-4 with TRBJ2-5, with D tentatively TRBD1 (6 bases). The CDR3 totals 13 residues. Deletions cut 5 bases from V and 5 bases from J, with 13 bases between. Germline V gene data show CDR1 as SGHNT and CDR2 as YYREEE (reference sequence). The CDR3, as DNA: TGTGCCAGCAGTCTACAGGGCGGGGAGACCCAGTACTTC. It yields the protein CASSLQGGETQYF.

This chain joins TRBV5-4 and TRBJ1-2; possibly TRBD1 for D (5 bases). V shed 0 bases and J shed 7 bases, with 13 bases lying between them. Germline CDR1 and CDR2: SGHNT and YYREEE (reference sequence). The CDR3 contains 14 residues. The CDR3: CASSLGRVLGGYTF. CDR3 nucleotides: TGTGCCAGCAGCTTGGGCAGGGTCCTGGGTGGCTACACCTTC.

V is TRBV2 and J is TRBJ1-1; the match to TRBD1 covers 9 bases. The CDR3 consists of 14 residues. Germline CDR1 is SNHLY and CDR2 is FYNNEI. V lost 7 bases to trimming and J lost 4 bases; unmatched junction nucleotides: 7. CDR3 protein: CASKSEQGATEAFF. CDR3 in DNA: TGTGCCAGCAAATCAGAACAGGGGGCCACTGAAGCTTTCTTT. Together with reference TRBV2 and TRBJ1-1, the CDR3 gives the full variable domain: EPEVTQTPSHQVTQMGQEVILRCVPISNHLYFYWYRQILGQKVEFLVSFYNNEISEKSEIFDDQFSVERPDGSNFTLKIRSTKLEDSAMYFCASKSEQGATEAFFGQGTRLTVV.

This sequence joins TRBV6-1 and TRBJ2-7; no reliable D call. The CDR3 has 14 amino acids. Germline loops: CDR1 MNHNS, CDR2 SASEGT. The germline V and J ends were trimmed by 0 bases and 1 base, with 7 bases remaining between them. The CDR3 DNA follows: TGTGCCAGCAGTGAAGCGGCGGATTCCTACGAGCAGTACTTC. Translating gives CASSEAADSYEQYF.

The CDR3 spells CASTVLAGDTDTQYF. The DNA for the CDR3 is TGTGCCAGCACTGTACTAGCCGGGGACACAGATACGCAGTATTTT. The chain combines TRBV5-4 with TRBJ2-3; weak D call: TRBD2 (6 bases). This CDR3 is 15 amino acids long. CDR1 and CDR2 (germline): SGHNT, YYREEE (reference sequence). V dropped 6 bases and J dropped 2 bases, with 16 bases sitting between them.

The CDR3 coding sequence is TGTGCCAGCAGTAGTCGTTCAAGCAATCAGCCCCAGCATTTT. This codes for CASSSRSSNQPQHF. The rearrangement links TRBV6-8 to TRBJ1-5; no clear D. The V end was cut by 5 bases, the J end by 1 base, with 9 bases between. CDR1 is MNHGY and CDR2 is SAAAGT in the germline V gene. The CDR3 length is 14 residues.

The J gene is TRBJ2-2, the V gene TRBV4-3; TRBD2 matches 8 bases. CDR3 length: 14 amino acids. CDR1 LGHNA and CDR2 YSLEER come from the germline V gene. V lost 0 bases and J lost 7; bases outside the gene matches: 1. CDR3 DNA: TGCGCCAGCAGCCAAGATCTAGCGGGCGGGGAGCTGTTTTTT. It is translated as CASSQDLAGGELFF.

The rearrangement uses TRBV5-1 and TRBJ2-3, with 8 positions matching TRBD1. This CDR3 region has 17 residues. Germline V lookup: CDR1 SGHRS, CDR2 YFSETQ. The V and J ends lost 4 bases and 0 bases, in that order; junction bases with no gene match: 10. Written as DNA, the CDR3 is TGCGCCAGCAGCACCAACCCCGGGACAGGCAGCACAGATACGCAGTATTTT. Its protein is CASSTNPGTGSTDTQYF.

This chain uses TRBV27 with TRBJ2-2; 7 bases are shared with TRBD1. The CDR3 contains 16 residues. Germline V CDR1 and CDR2: MNHEY, SMNVEV (reference sequence). V dropped 1 base and J dropped 1; count of bases not matched to a gene: 3. The CDR3 DNA is TGTGCCAGCAGTTTATTGGCAGGGGGGAACACCGGGGAGCTGTTTTTT. Its translation: CASSLLAGGNTGELFF.

Comments on this clone: Distinct nucleotide sequences in the sample also encode this CDR3. The V call is TRBV9, the J call TRBJ1-1, with D possibly matching TRBD1 (6 bases). V dropped 4 bases and J dropped 0 bases, with 10 bases sitting between them. From germline, CDR1 is SGDLS and CDR2 YYNGEE. This CDR3 contains 14 residues. CDR3: CASSTGTMNTEAFF. The CDR3, as DNA: TGTGCCAGCAGCACAGGGACAATGAACACTGAAGCTTTCTTT.

This sequence joins TRBV30 and TRBJ2-2; 8 bases agree with TRBD2. The J segment lost 13 bases and the V segment lost 4 bases, leaving 11 bases of the junction unmatched. Per the germline V gene, CDR1 is GTSNPN and CDR2 is SVGIG (reference sequence). The CDR3 has 13 amino acids. CDR3 residues: CAWKLGLAGGLFF. In DNA, the CDR3 is TGTGCCTGGAAATTGGGGCTAGCGGGCGGGCTGTTTTTT.

V usage is TRBV28 and J usage is TRBJ2-7; no clear D. The CDR3 has 11 amino acids. Germline loops: CDR1 MDHEN, CDR2 SYDVKM. V lost 3 bases and J lost 5, with 5 bases in between. The CDR3 loop is CASSFRDEQYF. The CDR3 DNA sequence: TGTGCCAGCAGTTTTAGGGACGAGCAGTACTTC.

This chain connects TRBV7-6 to TRBJ2-7; 9 bases line up with TRBD1. J was trimmed by 2 bases and V by 4 bases; bases with no gene match: 3. Germline CDR1 is SGHVS and CDR2 is FNYEAQ. The CDR3 spans 14 residues. The CDR3 coding sequence is TGTGCCAGCAGCTCTCGGACAGGGGCCTACGAGCAGTACTTC. The encoded protein is CASSSRTGAYEQYF. The full variable domain, with the rest looked up from reference TRBV7-6 and TRBJ2-7, is GAGVSQSPRYKVTKRGQDVALRCDPISGHVSLYWYRQALGQGPEFLTYFNYEAQQDKSGLPNDRFSAERPEGSISTLTIQRTEQRDSAMYRCASSSRTGAYEQYFGPGTRLTVT.

The chain combines TRBV28 with TRBJ2-3; D call uncertain. Germline V CDR1 and CDR2: MDHEN, SYDVKM. The V end lost 5 bases, the J end lost 6 bases, and 9 bases lay between the germline ends. The CDR3 contains 12 residues. In nucleotides, the CDR3 is TGTGCCAGCAGTGCATCATCTGATACGCAGTATTTT. Amino acids: CASSASSDTQYF. Looking up the rest from reference TRBV28 and TRBJ2-3 gives the full variable domain: DVKVTQSSRYLVKRTGEKVFLECVQDMDHENMFWYRQDPGLGLRLIYFSYDVKMKEKGDIPEGYSVSREKKERFSLILESASTNQTSMYLCASSASSDTQYFGPGTRLTVL.

V and J are TRBV30 and TRBJ1-2; D ambiguous. CDR1 and CDR2 from the germline V gene are GTSNPN and SVGIG (reference sequence). CDR3 length: 13 residues. Trimming left V 4 bases short and J 4 bases short, with 13 bases between. CDR3 DNA: TGTGCCTGGACGCTGCCCCTGGGCTATGGCTACACCTTC. Translation gives CAWTLPLGYGYTF.

V and J are TRBV29-1 and TRBJ2-7, with TRBD2 matching over 8 bases. V was clipped by 1 base and J by 1 base; unmatched bases: 6. The CDR3 spans 15 residues. The germline CDR1 and CDR2 sequences are SQVTM and ANQGSEA. The CDR3 sequence is CSVEGQAGVSYEQYF. For the CDR3, the DNA is TGCAGCGTTGAAGGTCAAGCGGGAGTTTCCTACGAGCAGTACTTC.

In the case of this clone: Possible read error: a much larger clone is one base away. The chain combines TRBV4-2 with TRBJ2-7; possibly TRBD1 or TRBD2 for D (5 bases each). Trimming pared 4 bases from V and 2 bases from J, leaving 15 bases between. The CDR3 extends over 15 amino acids. Germline V gene sequence: CDR1 LGHNA, CDR2 YNFKEQ. The CDR3 sequence is CASSLRDGAAYEQYF. The DNA of the CDR3 is TGTGCCAGCAGCCTCCGGGACGGGGCTGCCTACGAGCAGTACTTC.

This clone occurred many times. This chain joins TRBV11-2 and TRBJ2-1; 7 nucleotides line up with TRBD2. From germline, CDR1 is SGHAT and CDR2 FQNNGV. This CDR3 is built from 13 residues. The J segment lost 12 bases and the V segment lost 0 bases, leaving 5 bases of the junction unmatched. CDR3 in DNA: TGTGCCAGCAGCTTAGATGGGGGACTAATGCAGTTCTTC. This sequence encodes CASSLDGGLMQFF.

This chain links TRBV9 with TRBJ2-3; 8 nucleotides line up with TRBD2. This CDR3 contains 17 residues. J was trimmed by 5 bases and V by 4 bases; bases with no gene match: 15. Germline CDR1 and CDR2: SGDLS and YYNGEE. The chain's CDR3 is CASSYQDQRERVDTQYF. The CDR3 DNA sequence: TGTGCCAGCAGCTATCAAGACCAGCGGGAGCGGGTAGATACGCAGTATTTT. The full variable domain, its missing parts supplied by reference TRBV9 and TRBJ2-3, is DSGVTQTPKHLITATGQRVTLRCSPRSGDLSVYWYQQSLDQGLQFLIQYYNGEERAKGNILERFSAQQFPDLHSELNLSSLELGDSALYFCASSYQDQRERVDTQYFGPGTRLTVL.

The CDR3 region is CASSLKQRDYGYTF. The CDR3 DNA is TGTGCCAGCAGCCTAAAACAGAGAGACTATGGCTACACCTTC. This chain links TRBV5-6 with TRBJ1-2; D not certain. The CDR3 is made up of 14 amino acids. Germline assignment: CDR1 SGHDT and CDR2 YYEEEE. V was trimmed by 4 bases and J by 3 bases, leaving 13 bases between them. Full variable domain (rest looked up from reference TRBV5-6 and TRBJ1-2): DAGVTQSPTHLIKTRGQQVTLRCSPKSGHDTVSWYQQALGQGPQFIFQYYEEEERQRGNFPDRFSGHQFPNYSSELNVNALLLGDSALYLCASSLKQRDYGYTFGSGTRLTVV.